This passage covers 20 T cell receptor beta chains from one sample sequenced in a study of Ad26.COV2.S vaccination and SARS-CoV-2 variants. Documented treatment: about 20 received Ad26.COV2.S at low or high dose, single or two shots; a few received placebo; per-sample allocation not given. The study sampled participants on day 63 after the first vaccine or placebo injection. The protocol was immunoSEQ multiplex PCR, while the TCRdb copy is restricted to in-frame clones and leaves out a portion. The sample records about 350,000 clones, about nine tenths being singletons. Sequenced material: peripheral blood, taken in a trial of Ad26.COV2.S vaccine versus placebo. The receptors originated from a person between 18 and 59 years old who received the Ad26.COV2.S COVID-19 vaccine or a placebo.

The gene calls are TRBV7-2 and TRBJ1-1; D is unclear. The CDR3 length is 13 residues. From germline, CDR1 is SGHTA and CDR2 FQGNSA. V lost 5 bases and J 1 base, leaving 8 bases between the germline ends. The chain's CDR3 is CASSLQENTEAFF. CDR3 bases: TGTGCCAGCAGCCTGCAGGAGAACACTGAAGCTTTCTTT.

The gene calls are TRBV6-1 and TRBJ1-1, with D unresolved. Looked up from germline, CDR1 is MNHNS and CDR2 is SASEGT. V was pared by 3 bases and J by 7 bases, with 6 bases between. The CDR3 is made up of 11 amino acids. In DNA form, the CDR3 reads TGTGCCAGCAGTGACGCAGTTGAAGCTTTCTTT. Protein: CASSDAVEAFF.

This clone came up once. The chain links TRBV30 to TRBJ2-1; no definite D call. Germline-derived CDR1 and CDR2 are GTSNPN and SVGIG (reference sequence). This CDR3 is built from 11 residues. V was pared by 0 bases and J by 10 bases, with 7 bases between. As DNA, the CDR3 is TGTGCCTGGAGTGTAAAGGAGGAGCAGTTCTTC. Protein: CAWSVKEEQFF.

V gene TRBV7-3 combines with J gene TRBJ2-2, with 8 bases fitting TRBD2. The CDR3 loop spans 15 amino acids. Unmatched junction bases numbered 5, after V lost 4 bases and J lost 4 bases. Per the germline V gene, CDR1 is SGHTA and CDR2 is FQGTGA. CDR3 region: CASSSPGGGTGELFF. As DNA, the CDR3 is TGTGCCAGCAGCTCCCCGGGAGGGGGCACCGGGGAGCTGTTTTTT.

CDR3 in DNA: TGTGCCACCAGCAGAGATTTAGGGACAGGGGCTGAAGAGACCCAGTACTTC. It translates to CATSRDLGTGAEETQYF. The genes are TRBV15 and TRBJ2-5; 10 bases fit TRBD1. Germline V gives CDR1 LNHNV, CDR2 YYDKDF (reference sequence). V shed 0 bases, J shed 3 bases, and the junction held 7 bases outside the gene matches. The CDR3 consists of 17 residues.

This rearrangement joins TRBV29-1 to TRBJ1-2; D perhaps matches TRBD1 (5 bases). V was pared by 5 bases and J by 6 bases, with 16 bases between. Germline-derived CDR1 and CDR2 are SQVTM and ANQGSEA. CDR3 length: 13 amino acids. The CDR3: CSVPGPRRDGYTF. CDR3 sequence (DNA): TGCAGCGTTCCAGGGCCCCGCAGGGATGGCTACACCTTC.

The J gene is TRBJ1-1, the V gene TRBV4-1; tentative D call: TRBD1 (5 bases). The V and J ends lost 5 bases and 0 bases respectively, with 16 bases between them. Germline CDR1 is MGHRA and CDR2 is YSYEKL. The CDR3 totals 16 residues. CDR3 in amino acids: CASSGHPGRLNTEAFF. CDR3 DNA: TGCGCCAGCAGCGGACACCCCGGACGTCTGAACACTGAAGCTTTCTTT.

The chain links TRBV7-3 to TRBJ2-3, with 14 bases aligning to TRBD2. The J segment lost 4 bases and the V segment lost 5 bases, leaving 5 bases of the junction unmatched. The CDR3 totals 16 residues. Germline values: CDR1 SGHTA, CDR2 FQGTGA. DNA of the CDR3: TGTGCCAGCAGCCCGGGACTAGCGGGGGTATCAGATACGCAGTATTTT. It codes for CASSPGLAGVSDTQYF. The complete variable domain, with remaining parts taken from reference TRBV7-3 and TRBJ2-3, reads GAGVSQTPSNKVTEKGKYVELRCDPISGHTALYWYRQSLGQGPEFLIYFQGTGAADDSGLPNDRFFAVRPEGSVSTLKIQRTERGDSAVYLCASSPGLAGVSDTQYFGPGTRLTVL.

The rearrangement uses TRBV4-3 and TRBJ2-5; 12 bases agree with TRBD1. CDR3 length: 17 residues. V was clipped by 4 bases and J by 5 bases; unmatched bases: 11. The germline CDR1 and CDR2 sequences are LGHNA and YSLEER. The CDR3 bases are TGCGCCAGCAGCCCGAACCTTTGGGACAGGGGGCAGGAGACCCAGTACTTC. Amino acid sequence: CASSPNLWDRGQETQYF.

This chain's CDR3 is CASSLGQGLYGYTF. CDR3 DNA: TGTGCCAGCAGCTTGGGCCAGGGGCTCTATGGCTACACCTTC. This chain links TRBV5-6 with TRBJ1-2, with D perhaps TRBD1 (6 bases). The germline gives CDR1 SGHDT, CDR2 YYEEEE. The CDR3 contains 14 residues. Trimming took 0 bases from V and 4 from J, leaving 10 bases between them.

The chain couples TRBV5-1 to TRBJ2-7; unclear D gene. This CDR3 has 13 residues. V dropped 0 bases and J dropped 7 bases, with 11 bases sitting between them. Germline-derived CDR1 and CDR2 are SGHRS and YFSETQ. In nucleotides, the CDR3 is TGCGCCAGCAGCTTGGCCTCGGCACAAGAGCAGTACTTC. Its protein product is CASSLASAQEQYF.

This rearrangement joins TRBV12-3 or TRBV12-4 to TRBJ1-1; D is possibly TRBD1 (5 bases). Trimming pared 1 base from V and 5 bases from J, leaving 8 bases between. The CDR3 totals 13 residues. CDR3 protein: CASSLVGGTEAFF. CDR3 in DNA: TGTGCCAGCAGTTTAGTTGGGGGGACTGAAGCTTTCTTT.

The chain carries TRBV18 and TRBJ2-2, with a tentative D call TRBD1 (5 bases). Trimming took 0 bases from V and 6 from J, leaving 17 bases between them. Germline V gives CDR1 KGHSH, CDR2 LQKENI. The CDR3 has 17 residues. The CDR3 DNA reads as TGTGCCAGCTCACCACCGATCAGGGCAGGTTACGCCGGGGAGCTGTTTTTT. Translating it yields CASSPPIRAGYAGELFF. Supplemented by reference TRBV18 and TRBJ2-2, the full variable domain reads NAGVMQNPRHLVRRRGQEARLRCSPMKGHSHVYWYRQLPEEGLKFMVYLQKENIIDESGMPKERFSAEFPKEGPSILRIQQVVRGDSAAYFCASSPPIRAGYAGELFFGEGSRLTVL.

V is TRBV6-5 and J is TRBJ1-2, with D perhaps TRBD1 (6 bases). CDR3 size: 15 residues. The ends were cut back, 2 bases at V and 5 bases at J, with 15 bases in the middle. The germline V gene encodes CDR1 MNHEY and CDR2 SVGAGI. This CDR3 is CASSYAQGRGYGYTF. DNA of the CDR3: TGTGCCAGCAGTTACGCTCAGGGGCGCGGGTATGGCTACACCTTC.

V is TRBV5-1 and J is TRBJ1-2; no definite D call. The CDR3 is 15 amino acids. The germline CDR1 and CDR2 sequences are SGHRS and YFSETQ. Trimming pared 4 bases from V and 4 bases from J, leaving 17 bases between. This CDR3 is CASSVGGYVTYGYTF. CDR3 in DNA: TGCGCCAGCAGCGTGGGTGGTTACGTTACCTATGGCTACACCTTC.

This clone was seen once. The rearrangement joins TRBV6-5 to TRBJ1-1; D gene ambiguous. This CDR3 contains 14 residues. Trimming left V 6 bases short and J 1 base short, with 12 bases between. Germline CDR1 is MNHEY and CDR2 is SVGAGI. CDR3 coding DNA: TGTGCCAGCAGGCGGCCCGGAGAGAACACTGAAGCTTTCTTT. This codes for CASRRPGENTEAFF.

CDR3 region: CASANNEQFF. DNA of the CDR3: TGTGCCAGTGCAAACAATGAGCAGTTCTTC. J is TRBJ2-1 and V is TRBV12-3 or TRBV12-4; no firm D call. This CDR3 is 10 amino acids long. The ends were cut back, 9 bases at V and 5 bases at J, with 5 bases in the middle.

This clone was seen a single time. The chain combines TRBV19 with TRBJ2-7; 11 bases map to TRBD1. Germline V CDR1 and CDR2: LNHDA, SQIVND (reference sequence). Trimming took 4 bases from V and 2 from J; bases not matched to a gene: 7. There are 16 residues in the CDR3. CDR3 protein: CASSTRPGQGAYEQYF. Here the CDR3 DNA reads TGTGCCAGTAGTACCCGACCGGGACAGGGGGCCTACGAGCAGTACTTC.

The chain recombines TRBV24-1 with TRBJ2-3, with a tentative D call TRBD2 (5 bases). The CDR3 contains 16 residues. The germline CDR1 and CDR2 sequences are KGHDR and SFDVKD. The germline V and J ends were trimmed by 3 bases and 1 base, with 13 bases remaining between them. The CDR3 coding sequence is TGTGCCACCAGTGATCGCGGGTCCCCTGGCACAGATACGCAGTATTTT. It yields the protein CATSDRGSPGTDTQYF.

This clone has only a few counts. V is TRBV4-1 and J is TRBJ1-1; 9 nucleotides agree with TRBD1. V was pared by 5 bases and J by 5 bases, with 3 bases of the junction left unmatched. The CDR3 spans 13 residues. Germline CDR1 and CDR2: MGHRA and YSYEKL. Here the CDR3 reads CASSGTGRTEAFF. The CDR3 DNA reads TGCGCCAGCAGCGGGACAGGGCGGACTGAAGCTTTCTTT.